The entry below gives a single T cell receptor beta chain sequence along with its context. Its target is not known. Clones were read by immunoSEQ multiplex PCR, and TCRdb kept only the in-frame ones, dropping some. The repertoire includes approximately 57,000 clones, 70% to 90% of them detected once, and 16% sits in the top ten. The entry originates in a study of T cell responses to AZD1222 COVID-19 vaccine. Germline V lookup: CDR1 MDHEN, CDR2 SYDVKM. CDR3 size: 15 residues. V lost 2 bases and J 2 bases, leaving 12 bases between the germline ends. Study results and caveats: No repertoire was sampled before or during the peak T cell response, only after it.

Here the sequenced sample was peripheral blood, taken on day 0 of AZD1222 vaccination. This clonotype was obtained from an adult in good health. V is TRBV28 and J is TRBJ1-2; tentatively, D is TRBD1 (6 bases). DNA for the CDR3: TGTGCCAGCAGTTTAATCGACAGGAAGAACTATGGCTACACCTTC. It is translated as CASSLIDRKNYGYTF.